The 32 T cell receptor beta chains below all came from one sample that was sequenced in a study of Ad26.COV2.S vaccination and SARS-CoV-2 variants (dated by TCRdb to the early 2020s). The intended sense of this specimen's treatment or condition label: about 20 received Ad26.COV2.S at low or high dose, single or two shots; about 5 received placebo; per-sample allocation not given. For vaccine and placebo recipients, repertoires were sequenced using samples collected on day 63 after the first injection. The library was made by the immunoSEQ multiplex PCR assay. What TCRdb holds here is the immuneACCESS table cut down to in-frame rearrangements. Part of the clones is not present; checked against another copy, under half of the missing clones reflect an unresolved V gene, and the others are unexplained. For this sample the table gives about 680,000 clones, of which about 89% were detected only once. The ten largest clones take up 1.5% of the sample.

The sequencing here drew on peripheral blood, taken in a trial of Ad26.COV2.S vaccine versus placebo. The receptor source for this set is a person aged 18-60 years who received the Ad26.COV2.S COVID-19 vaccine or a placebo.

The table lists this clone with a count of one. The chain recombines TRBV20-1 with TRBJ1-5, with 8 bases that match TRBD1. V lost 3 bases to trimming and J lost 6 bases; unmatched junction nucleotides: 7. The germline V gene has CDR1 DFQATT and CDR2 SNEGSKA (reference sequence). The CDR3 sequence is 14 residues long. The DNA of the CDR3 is TGCAGTGCTAGTAGGACAGGGTCACCTCAGCCCCAGCATTTT. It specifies CSASRTGSPQPQHF.

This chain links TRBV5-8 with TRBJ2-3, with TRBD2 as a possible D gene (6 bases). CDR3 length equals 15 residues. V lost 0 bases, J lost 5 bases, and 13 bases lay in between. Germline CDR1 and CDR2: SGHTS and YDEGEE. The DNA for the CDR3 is TGTGCCAGCAGCTTGGCCGTCCTGGGAGGAGATACGCAGTATTTT. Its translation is CASSLAVLGGDTQYF.

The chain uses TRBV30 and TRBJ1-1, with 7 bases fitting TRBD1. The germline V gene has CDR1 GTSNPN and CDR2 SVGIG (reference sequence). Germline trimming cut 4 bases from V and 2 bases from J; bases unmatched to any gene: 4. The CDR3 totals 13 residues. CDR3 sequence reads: CAWNRGYNTEAFF. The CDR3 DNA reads TGTGCCTGGAACAGGGGATATAACACTGAAGCTTTCTTT. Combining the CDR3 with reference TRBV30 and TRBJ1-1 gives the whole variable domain SQTIHQWPATLVQPVGSPLSLECTVEGTSNPNLYWYRQAAGRGLQLLFYSVGIGQISSEVPQNLSASRPQDRQFILSSKKLLLSDSGFYLCAWNRGYNTEAFFGQGTRLTVV.

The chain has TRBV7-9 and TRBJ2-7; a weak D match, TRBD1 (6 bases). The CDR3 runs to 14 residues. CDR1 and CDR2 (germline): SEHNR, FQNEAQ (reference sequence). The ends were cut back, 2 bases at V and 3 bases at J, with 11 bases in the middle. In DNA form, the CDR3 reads TGTGCCAGCAGCTTAACAGGGACCCTCTACGAGCAGTACTTC. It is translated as CASSLTGTLYEQYF.

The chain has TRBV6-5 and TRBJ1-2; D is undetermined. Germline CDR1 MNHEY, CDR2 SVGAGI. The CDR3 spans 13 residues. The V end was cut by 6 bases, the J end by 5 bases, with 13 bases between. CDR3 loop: CASSPWVGYGYTF. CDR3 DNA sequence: TGTGCCAGCAGCCCCTGGGTGGGGTATGGCTACACCTTC.

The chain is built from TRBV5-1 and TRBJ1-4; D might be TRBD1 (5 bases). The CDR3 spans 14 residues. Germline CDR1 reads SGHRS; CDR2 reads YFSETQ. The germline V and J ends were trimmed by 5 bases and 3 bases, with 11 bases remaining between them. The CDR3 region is CASSGQGANEKLFF. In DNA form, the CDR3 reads TGCGCCAGCAGTGGGCAGGGTGCTAATGAAAAACTGTTTTTT.

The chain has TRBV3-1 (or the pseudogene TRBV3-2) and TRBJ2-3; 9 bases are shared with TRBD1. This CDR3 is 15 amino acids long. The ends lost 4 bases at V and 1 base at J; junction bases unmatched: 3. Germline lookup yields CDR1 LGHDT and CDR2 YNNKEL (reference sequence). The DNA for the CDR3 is TGTGCCAGCAGCCCCCGACAGGGGGGCACAGATACGCAGTATTTT. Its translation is CASSPRQGGTDTQYF.

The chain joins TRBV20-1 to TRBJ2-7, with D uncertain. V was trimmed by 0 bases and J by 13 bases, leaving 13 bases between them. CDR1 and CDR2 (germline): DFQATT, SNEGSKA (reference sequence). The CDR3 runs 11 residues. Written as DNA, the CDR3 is TGCAGTGCTAGAGATGGTGTAATTGCTTACTTC. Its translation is CSARDGVIAYF.

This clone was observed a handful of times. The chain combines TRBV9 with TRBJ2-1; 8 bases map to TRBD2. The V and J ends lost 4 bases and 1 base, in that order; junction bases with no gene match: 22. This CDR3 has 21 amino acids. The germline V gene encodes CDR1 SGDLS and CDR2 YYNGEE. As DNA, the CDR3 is TGTGCCAGCAGCCCCCGCGGTTCAACGGGGGGGCCCGTACGTTCCTACAATGAGCAGTTCTTC. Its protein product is CASSPRGSTGGPVRSYNEQFF.

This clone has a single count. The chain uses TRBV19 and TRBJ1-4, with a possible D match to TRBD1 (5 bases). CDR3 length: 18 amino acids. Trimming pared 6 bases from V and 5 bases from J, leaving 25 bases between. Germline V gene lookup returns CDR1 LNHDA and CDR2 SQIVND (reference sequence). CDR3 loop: CASSPVGQGGVRNEKLFF. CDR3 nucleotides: TGTGCCAGTAGCCCGGTCGGGCAGGGAGGGGTGAGAAATGAAAAACTGTTTTTT.

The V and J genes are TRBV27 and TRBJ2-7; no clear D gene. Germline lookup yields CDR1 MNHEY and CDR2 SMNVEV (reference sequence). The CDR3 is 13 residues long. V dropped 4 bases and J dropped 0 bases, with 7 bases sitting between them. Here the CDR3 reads CASSWQFSYEQYF. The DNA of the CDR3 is TGTGCCAGCAGTTGGCAGTTCTCCTACGAGCAGTACTTC.

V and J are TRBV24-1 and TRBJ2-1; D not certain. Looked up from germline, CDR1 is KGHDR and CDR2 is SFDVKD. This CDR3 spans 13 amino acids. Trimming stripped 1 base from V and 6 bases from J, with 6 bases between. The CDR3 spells CATSDLSFNEQFF. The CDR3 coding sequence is TGTGCCACCAGTGATTTAAGCTTCAATGAGCAGTTCTTC.

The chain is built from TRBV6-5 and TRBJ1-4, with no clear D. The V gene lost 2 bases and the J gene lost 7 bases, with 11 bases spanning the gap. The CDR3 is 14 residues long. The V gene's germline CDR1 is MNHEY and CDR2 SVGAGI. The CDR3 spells CASSYDGNIEKLFF. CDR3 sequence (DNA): TGTGCCAGCAGTTACGACGGGAATATTGAAAAACTGTTTTTT.

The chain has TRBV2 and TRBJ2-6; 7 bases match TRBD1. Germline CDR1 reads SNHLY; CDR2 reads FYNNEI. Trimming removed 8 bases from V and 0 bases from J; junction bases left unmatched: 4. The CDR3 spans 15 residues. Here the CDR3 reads CASGNRGSGANVLTF. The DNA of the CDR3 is TGTGCCAGCGGGAACAGGGGCTCTGGGGCCAACGTCCTGACTTTC.

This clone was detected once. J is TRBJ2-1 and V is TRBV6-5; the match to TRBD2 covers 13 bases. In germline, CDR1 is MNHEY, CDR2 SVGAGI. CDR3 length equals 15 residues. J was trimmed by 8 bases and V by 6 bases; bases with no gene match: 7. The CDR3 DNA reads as TGTGCCAGCAGCCTTACTAGCGGGAGGGCCGATGAGCAGTTCTTC. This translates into CASSLTSGRADEQFF.

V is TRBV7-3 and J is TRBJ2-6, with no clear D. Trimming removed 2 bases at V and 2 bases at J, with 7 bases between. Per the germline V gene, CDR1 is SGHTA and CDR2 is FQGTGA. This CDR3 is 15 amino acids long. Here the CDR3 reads CASSLQGPGANVLTF. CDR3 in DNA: TGTGCCAGCAGCTTACAAGGGCCTGGGGCCAACGTCCTGACTTTC.

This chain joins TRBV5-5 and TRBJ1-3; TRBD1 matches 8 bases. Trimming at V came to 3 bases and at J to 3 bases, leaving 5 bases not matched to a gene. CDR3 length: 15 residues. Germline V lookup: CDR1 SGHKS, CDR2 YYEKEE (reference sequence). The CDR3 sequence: CASSSWTGIGNTIYF. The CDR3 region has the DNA TGTGCCAGCAGCTCCTGGACAGGGATTGGAAACACCATATATTTT.

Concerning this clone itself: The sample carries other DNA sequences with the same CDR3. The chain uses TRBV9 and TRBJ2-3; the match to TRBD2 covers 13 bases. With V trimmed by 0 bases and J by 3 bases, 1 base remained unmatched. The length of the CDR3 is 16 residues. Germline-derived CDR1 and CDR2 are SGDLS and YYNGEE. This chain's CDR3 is CASSVGTSGSTDTQYF. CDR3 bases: TGTGCCAGCAGCGTAGGGACTAGCGGGAGTACAGATACGCAGTATTTT.

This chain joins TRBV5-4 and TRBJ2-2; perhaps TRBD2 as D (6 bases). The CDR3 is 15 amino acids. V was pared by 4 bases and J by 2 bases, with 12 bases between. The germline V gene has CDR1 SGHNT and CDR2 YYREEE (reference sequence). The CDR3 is CASSPLASNTGELFF. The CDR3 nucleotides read TGTGCCAGCAGCCCCCTAGCGAGCAACACCGGGGAGCTGTTTTTT.

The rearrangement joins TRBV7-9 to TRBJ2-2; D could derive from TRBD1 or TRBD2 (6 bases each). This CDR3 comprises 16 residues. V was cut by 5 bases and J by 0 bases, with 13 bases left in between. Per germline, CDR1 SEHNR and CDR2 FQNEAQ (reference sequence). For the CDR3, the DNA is TGTGCCAGCAGCGGAGAGGGGGGCTCGAACACCGGGGAGCTGTTTTTT. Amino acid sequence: CASSGEGGSNTGELFF.

CDR3 DNA: TGTGCCAGCTCACCACAGGTGGAGAATGAGCAGTTCTTC. As protein: CASSPQVENEQFF. The chain is built from TRBV18 and TRBJ2-1; D gene ambiguous. Germline values: CDR1 KGHSH, CDR2 LQKENI. V was cut by 1 base and J by 7 bases, with 8 bases left in between. This CDR3 has 13 residues.

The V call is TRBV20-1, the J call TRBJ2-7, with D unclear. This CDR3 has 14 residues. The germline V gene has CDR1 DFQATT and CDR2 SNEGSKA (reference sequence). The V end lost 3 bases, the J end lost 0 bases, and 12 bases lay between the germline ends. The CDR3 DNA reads TGCAGTGCTAGTGCAACCTCGAGCTCCTACGAGCAGTACTTC. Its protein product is CSASATSSSYEQYF.

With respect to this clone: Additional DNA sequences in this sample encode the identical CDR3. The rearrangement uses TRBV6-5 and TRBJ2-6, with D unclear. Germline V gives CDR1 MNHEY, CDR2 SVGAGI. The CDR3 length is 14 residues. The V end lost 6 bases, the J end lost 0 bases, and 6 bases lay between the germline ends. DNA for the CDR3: TGTGCCAGCAGCCCGGGCTCTGGGGCCAACGTCCTGACTTTC. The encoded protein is CASSPGSGANVLTF.

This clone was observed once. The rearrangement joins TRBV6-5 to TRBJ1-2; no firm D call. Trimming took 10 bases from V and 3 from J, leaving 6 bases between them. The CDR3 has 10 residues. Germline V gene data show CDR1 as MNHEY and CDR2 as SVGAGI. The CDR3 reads CATMDYGYTF. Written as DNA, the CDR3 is TGTGCCACTATGGACTATGGCTACACCTTC.

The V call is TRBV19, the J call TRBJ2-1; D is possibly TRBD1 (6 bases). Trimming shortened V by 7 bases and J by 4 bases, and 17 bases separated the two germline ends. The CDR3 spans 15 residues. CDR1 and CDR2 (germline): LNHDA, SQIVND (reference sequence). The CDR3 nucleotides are TGTGCCAGTACCCCTGGGACAAATAGTTACAATGAGCAGTTCTTC. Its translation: CASTPGTNSYNEQFF.

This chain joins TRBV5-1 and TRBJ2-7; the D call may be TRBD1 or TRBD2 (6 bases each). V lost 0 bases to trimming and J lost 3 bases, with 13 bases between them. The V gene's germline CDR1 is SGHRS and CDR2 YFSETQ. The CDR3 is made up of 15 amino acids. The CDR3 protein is CASSLDPGAGYEQYF. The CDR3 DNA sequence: TGCGCCAGCAGCTTGGATCCGGGGGCAGGCTACGAGCAGTACTTC.

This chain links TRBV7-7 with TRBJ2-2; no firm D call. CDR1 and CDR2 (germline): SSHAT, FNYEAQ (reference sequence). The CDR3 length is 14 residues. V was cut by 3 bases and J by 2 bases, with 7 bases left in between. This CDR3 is CASSFGRNTGELFF. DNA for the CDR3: TGTGCCAGCAGCTTCGGCAGAAACACCGGGGAGCTGTTTTTT.

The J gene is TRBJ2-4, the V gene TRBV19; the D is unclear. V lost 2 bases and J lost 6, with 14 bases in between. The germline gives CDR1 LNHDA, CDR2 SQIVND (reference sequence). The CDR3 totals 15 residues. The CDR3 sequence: CASSISRLQVNIQYF. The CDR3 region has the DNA TGTGCCAGTAGTATAAGCAGGCTACAAGTAAACATTCAGTACTTC.

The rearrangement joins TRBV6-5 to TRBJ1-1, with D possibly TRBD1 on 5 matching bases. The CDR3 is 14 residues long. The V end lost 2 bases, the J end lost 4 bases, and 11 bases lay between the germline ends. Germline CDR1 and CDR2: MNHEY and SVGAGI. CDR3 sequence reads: CASSYPGGGTEAFF. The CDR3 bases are TGTGCCAGCAGTTACCCTGGGGGGGGCACTGAAGCTTTCTTT.

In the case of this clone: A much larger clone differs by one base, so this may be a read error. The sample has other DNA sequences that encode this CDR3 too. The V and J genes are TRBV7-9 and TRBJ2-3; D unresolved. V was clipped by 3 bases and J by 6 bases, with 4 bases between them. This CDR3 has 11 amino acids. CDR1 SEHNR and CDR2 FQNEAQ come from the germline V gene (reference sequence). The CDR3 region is CASSLTDTQYF. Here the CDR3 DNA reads TGTGCCAGCAGCTTGACCGATACGCAGTATTTT.

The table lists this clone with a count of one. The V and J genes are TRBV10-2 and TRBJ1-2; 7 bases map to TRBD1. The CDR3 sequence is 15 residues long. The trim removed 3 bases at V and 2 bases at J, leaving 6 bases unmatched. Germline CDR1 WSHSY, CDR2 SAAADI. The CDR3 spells CASSERTGRNYGYTF. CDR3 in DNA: TGCGCCAGCAGTGAAAGGACAGGCCGAAACTATGGCTACACCTTC.

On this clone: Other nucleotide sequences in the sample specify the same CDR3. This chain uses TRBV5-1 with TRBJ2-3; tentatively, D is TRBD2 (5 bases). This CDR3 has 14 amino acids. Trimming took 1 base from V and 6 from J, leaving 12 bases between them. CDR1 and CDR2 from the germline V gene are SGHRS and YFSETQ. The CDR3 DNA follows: TGCGCCAGCAGCTTGATTCTAGCATCCGATACGCAGTATTTT. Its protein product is CASSLILASDTQYF.